Sequencing of this T cell receptor beta chain was carried out in a study of OX40 agonist ivuxolimab in advanced cancers. Study-wide background: Three patients had partial responses: one hepatocellular carcinoma, two cutaneous melanoma.

TCRdb's table, derived via immunoSEQ multiplex PCR, lists solely in-frame clones and lacks some. This repertoire shows 45,000 to 65,000 clones, roughly 90% found once; its top ten account for more than 9.5%. Germline CDR1 is SGHDN and CDR2 is FVKESK. The V end lost 5 bases, the J end lost 3 bases, and 13 bases lay between the germline ends. CDR3 length: 14 amino acids. The study's findings and limits: CD4+ and CD8+ blood T cells expanded clonally by week 6 at 0.1 to 3.0 mg/kg. On average, CD8+ T cells showed a greater number of expanded clones than CD4+. Normalized T-cell clonal expansion was also low in some nonresponders.

Concerning this clone: Its matching antigen is unknown.

V and J are TRBV14 and TRBJ1-1; D call uncertain. The sample was CD4+ or CD8+ T cells sorted from blood, taken in a trial of the OX40 agonist ivuxolimab. This receptor was taken from an adult with an advanced solid tumor such as melanoma, head and neck, liver or kidney cancer. This chain's CDR3 is CASSYPGIHTEAFF. The CDR3 bases are TGTGCCAGCAGCTATCCCGGGATCCACACTGAAGCTTTCTTT.